This T cell receptor (beta chain) was obtained from a study of blood T cell repertoires in COVID-19. Turning to the study itself: Italy, Spain and the United States were the sources of the convalescent and acute COVID-19 samples. PBMCs, B-cell-depleted T cells, or T cells were the source of the cDNA or gDNA that made up the material.

Original processing methods: Amplification with reference gene primers provided the estimates of nucleated cell counts. TCRdb's table, derived via immunoSEQ multiplex PCR, lists solely in-frame clones and lacks some. The V and J calls and clone size are taken from that table; D and trimming were inferred from the DNA. The table includes tens of thousands of clones, more than 60% detected once. Germline CDR1 is KGHSH and CDR2 is LQKENI. Trimming removed 4 bases from V and 5 bases from J; junction bases left unmatched: 5. The CDR3 sequence is 16 residues long. The chain is built from TRBV18 and TRBJ2-1; 13 bases are shared with TRBD2. The TCR comes from an elderly man with active or convalescent COVID-19. Sequencing was done on a sample of peripheral blood. The CDR3 coding sequence is TGTGCCAGCTCACTCGGACTAGCGGGGGTAGACAATGAGCAGTTCTTC. Protein product: CASSLGLAGVDNEQFF.